This T cell receptor beta chain is from a study of blood T cell repertoires in COVID-19 (dated by TCRdb to about 2020). In the study overall: Samples covering the acute and convalescent phases of COVID-19 were provided by collaborators in the United States, Italy and Spain. Subjects who had been exposed to COVID-19, were actively infected with it, or had recovered from it provided the deeply sampled blood TCRbeta repertoires that made up the dataset. The sample metadata nearly always contained a de-identified subject ID, COVID-19 status, age in years and sex. The material from the prospective study consisted of cDNA or gDNA derived from T cells, B-cell-depleted T cells, or PBMCs. Samples were obtained from the ongoing ImmuneRACE study (first 160 participants) and from 1,254 subjects provided by 6 global collaborators. Where available, HLA class I and class II types were obtained from metadata supplied by the sample provider rather than from assay-based typing. A freely available public database, intended as a resource for researchers studying the immune response to SARS-CoV-2, is where the repertoires were released.

TCRbeta CDR3 regions were amplified from genomic DNA using the immunoSEQ Assay, a bias-controlled multiplex PCR. The study's own analysis went as follows. The number of nucleated cells in each sample was estimated by amplification of reference gene primers within the assay. Sequence reads were collapsed and filtered to measure the absolute abundance of every unique TCRbeta CDR3 rearrangement. For each sample, productive Simpson clonality was calculated by taking the square root of Simpson's diversity index across productive rearrangements. Drawn from immuneACCESS, this table holds only the in-frame rearrangements with V and J called that TCRdb kept. Clones are partly lost; checked studies trace under half to an unresolved V gene and leave the rest unexplained. Clone size and V and J calls were adopted from that table, with D and trimming inferred from the DNA. The sample data list about 170,000 clones, and 84% of these were observed just once. The ten top clones hold less than 3% of the sample.

Beyond this particular receptor, the publication reports: How much clinical and demographic metadata was included differed by source and by participant, and the metadata was provided uncurated.

The collaborating institutions used their own protocols to collect whole blood in K2EDTA tubes. For TCRbeta analysis, collaborators shipped samples as frozen whole blood, isolated PBMCs, or DNA extracted from either of those sample types. V is pruned by 0 bases and J by 3 bases, leaving 3 bases of the junction without a gene match. CDR1 SGHRS and CDR2 YFSETQ were looked up in the germline V gene. From the cysteine up to the phenylalanine, the CDR3 has a length of 16 residues. The CDR3 DNA has 48 bases and is translated from base 1. Remarks on this clone: No antigen is known for it. Per-base qualities were not stored, and no clone one base away is much larger. The sample holds other DNA sequences that translate to the same CDR3.

Recombination linked TRBV5-1 to TRBJ2-3, with 11 bases aligning to TRBD1. Sequenced sample: peripheral blood. This TCR was recovered from a human donor with acute or convalescent COVID-19. The donor label of this sample is uncertain. The bases read TGCGCCAGCAGCTTGGAGGGGACAGGGGGAACAGATACGCAGTATTTT. Translated, it reads CASSLEGTGGTDTQYF.